This passage covers 14 T cell receptor beta chains from one sample sequenced in a study of spatial heterogeneity in lung cancer. Time point here: sample taken at primary tumor resection. Unsorted whole RNA samples from tumor, nontumor lung or frozen PBMC were sequenced. One entry per CDR3 protein results from TCRdb running MiXCR on the 5' RACE reads. The sample has roughly 39,000 distinct CDR3 sequences; around 7.5% are singletons. The specimen comprised PBMCs, sampled at surgery. These receptors all come from a male donor with early-stage non-small cell lung cancer.

The CDR3 protein is CAVRTGDYGYTF. Here the CDR3 DNA reads TGTGCCGTCAGAACAGGCGACTATGGCTACACCTTC. The V and J genes are TRBV6-6 and TRBJ1-2; the D gene is possibly TRBD1 (5 bases). From germline, CDR1 is MNHNY and CDR2 SVGAGI (reference sequence). Trimming took 11 bases from V and 3 from J, leaving 13 bases between them. The CDR3 is 12 residues long.

In this sample, this clonotype turned up many times. The V gene is TRBV12-3 or TRBV12-4, the J gene TRBJ1-1, with TRBD1 as a possible D gene (6 bases). Trimming took 4 bases from V and 4 from J, leaving 16 bases between them. This CDR3 is 15 amino acids long. The CDR3 DNA sequence: TGTGCCAGCAGTTCCTACAGGGTAACGGGCACTGAAGCTTTCTTT. As protein: CASSSYRVTGTEAFF.

This clonotype occurred many times. The chain couples TRBV20-1 to TRBJ1-5; no clear D. Trimming removed 3 bases from V and 0 bases from J, with 6 bases in between. CDR1 and CDR2 (germline): DFQATT, SNEGSKA (reference sequence). The CDR3 totals 13 residues. CDR3 in DNA: TGCAGTGCTAGTCCAGATAGCAATCAGCCCCAGCATTTT. This encodes CSASPDSNQPQHF.

This clonotype occurred many times. The rearrangement joins TRBV29-1 to TRBJ2-7; the D gene is possibly TRBD1 (6 bases). The CDR3 has 18 residues. Trimming removed 2 bases from V and 0 bases from J, with 23 bases in between. Germline V lookup: CDR1 SQVTM, CDR2 ANQGSEA. This CDR3 is CSVESPPDHSTGSYEQYV. CDR3 nucleotide sequence: TGCAGCGTTGAATCCCCTCCAGATCACTCGACAGGCTCCTACGAGCAGTACGTC.

V and J are TRBV20-1 and TRBJ2-7; 9 positions agree with TRBD2. Trimming took 0 bases from V and 4 from J; bases not matched to a gene: 7. Germline CDR1 DFQATT, CDR2 SNEGSKA (reference sequence). This CDR3 contains 15 residues. The CDR3 here is CSARDIGTSPYEQYV. The CDR3 nucleotides are TGCAGTGCTAGAGATATAGGGACTAGCCCTTACGAGCAGTACGTC.

This clonotype was seen a handful of times. This sequence joins TRBV12-3 or TRBV12-4 and TRBJ2-7; the match to TRBD2 covers 7 bases. CDR3 size: 18 residues. Losses at the gene ends were 7 bases for V and 2 bases for J; bases not matched to a gene: 20. This CDR3 reads CASTIRRGSGAFTYEQYV. CDR3 coding DNA: TGTGCCAGCACAATAAGGCGAGGGAGCGGGGCCTTTACCTACGAGCAGTACGTC.

This clonotype was observed many times. The J gene is TRBJ2-7, the V gene TRBV15; 11 bases map to TRBD2. The V and J ends lost 3 bases and 6 bases, in that order; junction bases with no gene match: 7. Germline V gives CDR1 LNHNV, CDR2 YYDKDF (reference sequence). This CDR3 region has 15 residues. The CDR3, as DNA: TGTGCCACCAGCAGGAGACTAGCGGGAACAATCGAGCAGTACTTC. Translated: CATSRRLAGTIEQYF.

This clonotype has only a few counts. The rearrangement joins TRBV3-1 to TRBJ2-3, with D maybe TRBD1 (6 bases). Germline loops: CDR1 LGHDT, CDR2 YNNKEL (reference sequence). The CDR3 is 18 residues long. Trimming removed 0 bases at V and 2 bases at J, with 18 bases between. The CDR3 DNA sequence: TGTGCCAGCAGCCAAGAGGGGGTAGCAGGGGATTACACAGATACGCAGTATTTT. Its translation is CASSQEGVAGDYTDTQYF.

The V gene is TRBV6-1, the J gene TRBJ1-2; 7 bases agree with TRBD1. Looked up from germline, CDR1 is MNHNS and CDR2 is SASEGT. The CDR3 consists of 15 residues. V was pared by 7 bases and J by 0 bases, with 8 bases of the junction left unmatched. CDR3 in amino acids: CASTETGWSNYGYTF. CDR3 DNA sequence: TGTGCCAGCACTGAGACAGGGTGGTCTAACTATGGCTACACCTTC.

V gene TRBV5-1 combines with J gene TRBJ2-5; D remains unclear. V was cut by 0 bases and J by 3 bases, with 9 bases left in between. Germline V gene data show CDR1 as SGHRS and CDR2 as YFSETQ. The CDR3 has 14 residues. CDR3 nucleotide sequence: TGCGCCAGCAGCTTGGGCCTAAGAGAAGAGACCCAGTACTTC. Residues: CASSLGLREETQYF. Variable domain in full (rest from reference TRBV5-1 and TRBJ2-5): KAGVTQTPRYLIKTRGQQVTLSCSPISGHRSVSWYQQTPGQGLQFLFEYFSETQRNKGNFPGRFSGRQFSNSRSEMNVSTLELGDSALYLCASSLGLREETQYFGPGTRLLVL.

This clonotype was seen more than once but under ten times. V is TRBV29-1 and J is TRBJ2-1, with TRBD2 matching over 14 bases. This CDR3 comprises 17 residues. Trimming removed 5 bases from V and 1 base from J; junction bases left unmatched: 7. Germline V gene lookup returns CDR1 SQVTM and CDR2 ANQGSEA. The CDR3 coding sequence is TGCAGCGTTCTTGGGACTAGCGGGGGTCTTTCCTACAATGAGCAGTTCTTC. This translates into CSVLGTSGGLSYNEQFF.

This clonotype was seen at least ten times. V usage is TRBV12-3 or TRBV12-4 and J usage is TRBJ2-7, with D possibly being TRBD2 (6 bases). This CDR3 is built from 16 residues. Trimming took off 5 bases at V and 0 bases at J, with 17 bases between the two ends. CDR3 sequence (DNA): TGTGCCAGCAGTGGCGTTGGGGCGGGGAGCTCCTACGAGCAGTACTTC. This translates into CASSGVGAGSSYEQYF.

This clonotype was counted at least ten times. The rearrangement uses TRBV11-1 and TRBJ2-2; D gene unclear. The V gene lost 5 bases and the J gene lost 6 bases, with 10 bases spanning the gap. This CDR3 comprises 13 residues. Germline-derived CDR1 and CDR2 are SGHAT and FQDESV (reference sequence). Here the CDR3 reads CASSPLGPGELFF. DNA of the CDR3: TGTGCCAGCAGCCCTCTAGGGCCCGGGGAGCTGTTTTTT.

The V gene is TRBV20-1, the J gene TRBJ2-1; D tentatively reads TRBD1 or TRBD2 (7 bases each). From germline, CDR1 is DFQATT and CDR2 SNEGSKA (reference sequence). The CDR3 contains 16 residues. Trimming took 6 bases from V and 8 from J, leaving 26 bases between them. The CDR3 loop is CSAPGGASASSYEQFF. CDR3 coding DNA: TGCAGTGCCCCAGGGGGGGCTAGCGCCTCTTCGTATGAGCAGTTCTTC.